The clone carrying this T cell receptor beta chain has more than one count but fewer than ten. Its antigen is not known. V shed 4 bases and J shed 10 bases, with 13 bases lying between them. The CDR3 extends over 12 amino acids. Germline CDR1 reads SGHTA; CDR2 reads FQGNSA. The source of the sample is a study of T cell repertoires in cytomegalovirus infection. TCRdb analysed the reads with MiXCR anew, one entry per CDR3 protein. The sample contains about 27,000 distinct CDR3 sequences, about 20% of which appear only once. The specimen was CD8+ T cells from cultured PBMCs, collected from culture after CMV antigen stimulation. V and J are TRBV7-2 and TRBJ1-2, with D maybe TRBD1 (5 bases). This clonotype was sampled from a human donor in good health (CMV status not recorded). Some clones in this sample may be carry-over from other donors' samples. The CDR3 sequence: CASSSRTGDYTF. The CDR3 DNA is TGTGCCAGCAGCTCCCGGACGGGGGACTACACCTTC.